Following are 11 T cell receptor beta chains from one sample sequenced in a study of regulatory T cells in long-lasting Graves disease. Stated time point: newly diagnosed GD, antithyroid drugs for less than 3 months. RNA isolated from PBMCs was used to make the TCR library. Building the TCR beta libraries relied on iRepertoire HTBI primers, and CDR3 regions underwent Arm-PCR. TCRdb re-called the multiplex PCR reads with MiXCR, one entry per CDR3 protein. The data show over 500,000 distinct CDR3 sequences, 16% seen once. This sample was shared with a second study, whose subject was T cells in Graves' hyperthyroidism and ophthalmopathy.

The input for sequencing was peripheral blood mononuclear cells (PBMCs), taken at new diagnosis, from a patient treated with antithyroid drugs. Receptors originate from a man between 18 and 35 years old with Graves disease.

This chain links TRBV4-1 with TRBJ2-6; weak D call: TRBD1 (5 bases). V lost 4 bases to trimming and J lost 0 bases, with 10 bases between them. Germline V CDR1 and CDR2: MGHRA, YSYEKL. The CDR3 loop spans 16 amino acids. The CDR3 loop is CASSLAGISGANVLTF. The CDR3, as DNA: TGCGCCAGCAGCCTGGCAGGGATCTCTGGGGCCAACGTCCTGACTTTC.

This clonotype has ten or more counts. CDR3 residues: CASSTRLAGGTSFSYEQYF. For the CDR3, the DNA is TGTGCCAGCAGTACAAGACTAGCGGGAGGAACAAGCTTCTCCTACGAGCAGTACTTC. The genes are TRBV28 and TRBJ2-7, with 13 bases matching TRBD2. Per the germline V gene, CDR1 is MDHEN and CDR2 is SYDVKM. The ends lost 5 bases at V and 0 bases at J; junction bases unmatched: 13. The CDR3 extends over 19 amino acids.

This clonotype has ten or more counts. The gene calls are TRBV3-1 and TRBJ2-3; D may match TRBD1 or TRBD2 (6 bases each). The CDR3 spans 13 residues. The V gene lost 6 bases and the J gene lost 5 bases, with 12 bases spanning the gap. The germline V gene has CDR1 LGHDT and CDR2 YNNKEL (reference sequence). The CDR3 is CASRLQGGDTQYF. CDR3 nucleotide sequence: TGTGCCAGCAGGCTACAGGGAGGAGATACGCAGTATTTT.

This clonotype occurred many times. CDR3 bases: TGTGCCATCAGCTATCCCAGGGGGTCGCAATTTTTGAAGGGCTCCTACAATGAGCAGTTCTTC. This encodes CAISYPRGSQFLKGSYNEQFF. The rearrangement links TRBV10-3 to TRBJ2-1, with 7 bases aligning to TRBD1. The CDR3 loop spans 21 amino acids. Germline V gives CDR1 ENHRY, CDR2 SYGVKD. Trimming removed 6 bases from V and 0 bases from J; junction bases left unmatched: 23.

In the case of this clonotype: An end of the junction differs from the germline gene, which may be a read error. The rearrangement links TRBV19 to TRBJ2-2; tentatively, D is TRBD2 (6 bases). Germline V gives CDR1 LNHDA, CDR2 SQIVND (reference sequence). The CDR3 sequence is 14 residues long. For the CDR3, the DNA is TGTGCCAGTATGATGCGCAGAAACACCGGGGGGCTGTTTTTT. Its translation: CASMMRRNTGGLFF.

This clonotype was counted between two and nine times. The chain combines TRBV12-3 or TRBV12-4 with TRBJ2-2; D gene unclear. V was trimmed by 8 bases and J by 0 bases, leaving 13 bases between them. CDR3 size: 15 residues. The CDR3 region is CASLFLAANTGELFF. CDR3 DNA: TGTGCCAGCCTTTTTCTGGCAGCGAACACCGGGGAGCTGTTTTTT.

The CDR3 sequence: CAWSPIDRRQGYSPLHF. The CDR3 nucleotides are TGTGCCTGGAGCCCGATCGACCGGAGACAGGGATACTCACCCCTCCACTTT. This chain uses TRBV30 with TRBJ1-6; 7 bases align to TRBD1. V lost 3 bases and J lost 10; bases outside the gene matches: 18. The CDR3 is made up of 17 amino acids. Per germline, CDR1 GTSNPN and CDR2 SVGIG (reference sequence).

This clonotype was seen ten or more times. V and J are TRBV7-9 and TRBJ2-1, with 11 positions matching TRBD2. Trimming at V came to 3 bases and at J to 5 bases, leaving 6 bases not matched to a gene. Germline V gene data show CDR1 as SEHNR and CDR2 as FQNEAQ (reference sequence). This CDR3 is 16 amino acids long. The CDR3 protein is CASSFRLAGRNNEQFF. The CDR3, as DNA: TGTGCCAGCAGCTTTAGACTAGCGGGAAGGAACAATGAGCAGTTCTTC. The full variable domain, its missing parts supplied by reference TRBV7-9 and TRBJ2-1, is DTGVSQNPRHKITKRGQNVTFRCDPISEHNRLYWYRQTLGQGPEFLTYFQNEAQLEKSRLLSDRFSAERPKGSFSTLEIQRTEQGDSAMYLCASSFRLAGRNNEQFFGPGTRLTVL.

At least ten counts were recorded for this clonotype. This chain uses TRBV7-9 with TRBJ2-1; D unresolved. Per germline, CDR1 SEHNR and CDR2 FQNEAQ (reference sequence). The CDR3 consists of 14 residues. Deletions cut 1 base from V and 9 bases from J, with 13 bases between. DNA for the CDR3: TGTGCCAGCAGCTTAGTTGGTAGTGTTGGTGAGCAGTTCTTC. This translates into CASSLVGSVGEQFF.

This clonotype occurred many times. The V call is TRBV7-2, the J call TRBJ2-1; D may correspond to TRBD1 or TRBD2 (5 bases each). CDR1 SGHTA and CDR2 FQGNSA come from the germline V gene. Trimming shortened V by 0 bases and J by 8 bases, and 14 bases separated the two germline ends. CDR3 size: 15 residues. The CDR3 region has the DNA TGTGCCAGCAGCTTAGCGTACGGGACGCATCATGAGCAGTTCTTC. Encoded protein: CASSLAYGTHHEQFF.

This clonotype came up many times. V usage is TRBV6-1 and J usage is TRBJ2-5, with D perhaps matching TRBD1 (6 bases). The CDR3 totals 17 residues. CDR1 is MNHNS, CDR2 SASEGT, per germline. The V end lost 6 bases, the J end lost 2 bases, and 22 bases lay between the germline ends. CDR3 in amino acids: CASSALLGGVGQETQYF. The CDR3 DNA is TGTGCCAGCAGCGCCCTGTTAGGGGGTGTAGGGCAAGAGACCCAGTACTTC.